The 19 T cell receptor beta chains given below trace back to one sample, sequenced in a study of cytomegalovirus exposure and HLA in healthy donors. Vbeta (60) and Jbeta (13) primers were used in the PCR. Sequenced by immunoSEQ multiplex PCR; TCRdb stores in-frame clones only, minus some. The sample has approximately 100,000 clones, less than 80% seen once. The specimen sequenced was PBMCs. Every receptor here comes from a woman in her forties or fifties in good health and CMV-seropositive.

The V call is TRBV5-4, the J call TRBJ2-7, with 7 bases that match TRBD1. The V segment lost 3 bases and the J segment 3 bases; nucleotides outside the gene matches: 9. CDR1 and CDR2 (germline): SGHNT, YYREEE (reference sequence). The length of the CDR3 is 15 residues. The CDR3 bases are TGTGCCAGCAGCTCACATCGACAGGGCAACTACGAGCAGTACTTC. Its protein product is CASSSHRQGNYEQYF.

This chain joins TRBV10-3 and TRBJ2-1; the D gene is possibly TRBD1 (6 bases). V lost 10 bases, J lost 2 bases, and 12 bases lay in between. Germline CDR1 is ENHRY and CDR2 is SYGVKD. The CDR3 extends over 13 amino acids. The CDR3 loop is CATGTLTYNEQFF. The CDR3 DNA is TGTGCCACCGGGACACTGACCTACAATGAGCAGTTCTTC.

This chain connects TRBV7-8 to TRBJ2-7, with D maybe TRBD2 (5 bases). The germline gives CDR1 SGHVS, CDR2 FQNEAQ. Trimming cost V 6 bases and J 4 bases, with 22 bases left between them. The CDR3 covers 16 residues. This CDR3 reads CASRPPGIAGVYEQYF. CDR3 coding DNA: TGTGCCAGCAGACCACCCGGGATAGCTGGAGTTTACGAGCAGTACTTC.

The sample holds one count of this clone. The CDR3 loop reads CASSRGGSVYNEQFF. The CDR3 DNA is TGTGCCAGCAGCCGGGGGGGATCAGTCTACAATGAGCAGTTCTTC. This chain links TRBV5-4 with TRBJ2-1, with 8 bases lining up with TRBD2. Trimming cost V 4 bases and J 3 bases; bases outside gene matches: 6. CDR1 SGHNT and CDR2 YYREEE come from the germline V gene (reference sequence). CDR3 length: 15 residues.

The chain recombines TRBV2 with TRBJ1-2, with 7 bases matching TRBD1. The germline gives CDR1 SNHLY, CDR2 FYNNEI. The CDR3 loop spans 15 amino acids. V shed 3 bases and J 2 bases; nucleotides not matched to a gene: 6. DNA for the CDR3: TGTGCCAGCAGTGACGCGGGACAGATAAACTATGGCTACACCTTC. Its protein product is CASSDAGQINYGYTF.

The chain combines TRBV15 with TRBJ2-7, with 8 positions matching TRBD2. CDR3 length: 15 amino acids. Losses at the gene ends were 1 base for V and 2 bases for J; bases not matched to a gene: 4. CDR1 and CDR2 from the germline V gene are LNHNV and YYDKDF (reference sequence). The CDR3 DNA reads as TGTGCCACCAGCAGAGGGCTAGCGGGTACCTACGAGCAGTACTTC. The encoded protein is CATSRGLAGTYEQYF.

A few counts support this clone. The CDR3 coding sequence is TGCGCCAGCAGCCAAGATCGCGGGAGCTACAATGAGCAGTTCTTC. Its protein product is CASSQDRGSYNEQFF. The chain couples TRBV4-3 to TRBJ2-1; 7 nucleotides line up with TRBD2. This CDR3 has 15 amino acids. Germline assignment: CDR1 LGHNA and CDR2 YSLEER. V lost 0 bases and J lost 3; bases outside the gene matches: 2.

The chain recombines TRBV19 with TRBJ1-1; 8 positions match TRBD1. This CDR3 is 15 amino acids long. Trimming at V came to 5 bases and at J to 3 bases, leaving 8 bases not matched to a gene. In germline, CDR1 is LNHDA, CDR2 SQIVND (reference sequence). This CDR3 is CASSHQGAGDTEAFF. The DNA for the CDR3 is TGTGCCAGTAGTCACCAGGGGGCGGGGGACACTGAAGCTTTCTTT.

The DNA of the CDR3 is TGTGCCAGCAGACCCGGACAGGGAGGGGTGTACTTC. This sequence encodes CASRPGQGGVYF. J is TRBJ2-7 and V is TRBV7-9; possibly TRBD1 for D (8 bases). The CDR3 is 12 residues long. Trimming cost V 6 bases and J 12 bases, with 18 bases left between them. Germline V lookup: CDR1 SEHNR, CDR2 FQNEAQ (reference sequence).

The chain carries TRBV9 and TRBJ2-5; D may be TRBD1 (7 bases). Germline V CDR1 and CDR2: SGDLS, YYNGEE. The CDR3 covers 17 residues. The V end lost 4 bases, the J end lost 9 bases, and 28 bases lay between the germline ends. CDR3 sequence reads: CASSPTLLRQGGEAQYF. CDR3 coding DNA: TGTGCCAGCAGCCCTACCCTTTTACGACAGGGAGGTGAGGCCCAGTACTTC.

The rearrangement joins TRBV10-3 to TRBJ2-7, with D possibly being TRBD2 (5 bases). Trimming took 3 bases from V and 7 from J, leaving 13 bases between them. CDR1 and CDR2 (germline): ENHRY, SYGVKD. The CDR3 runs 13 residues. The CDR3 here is CAISEWESGEQYF. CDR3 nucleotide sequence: TGTGCCATCAGTGAATGGGAATCGGGGGAGCAGTACTTC.

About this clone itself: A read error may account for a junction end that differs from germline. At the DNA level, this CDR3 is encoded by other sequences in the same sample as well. The CDR3 coding sequence is TGCGCCAGCAGCCCCCGTAGGGGGCAAAACTATGGCTACACCTTC. Translation gives CASSPRRGQNYGYTF. V usage is TRBV5-4 and J usage is TRBJ1-2; 7 bases line up with TRBD1. CDR1 SGHNT and CDR2 YYREEE come from the germline V gene (reference sequence). The CDR3 sequence is 15 residues long. The variable domain in full, completed from reference TRBV5-4 and TRBJ1-2, reads ETGVTQSPTHLIKTRGQQVTLRCSSQSGHNTVSWYQQALGQGPQFIFQYYREEENGRGNFPPRFSGLQFPNYSSELNVNALELDDSALYLCASSPRRGQNYGYTFGSGTRLTVV.

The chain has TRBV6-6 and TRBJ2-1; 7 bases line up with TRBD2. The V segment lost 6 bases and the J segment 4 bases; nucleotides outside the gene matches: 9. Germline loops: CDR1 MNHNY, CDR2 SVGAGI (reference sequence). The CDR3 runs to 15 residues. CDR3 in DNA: TGTGCCAGCAGCCCAACTAGCGCGGAATACAATGAGCAGTTCTTC. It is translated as CASSPTSAEYNEQFF.

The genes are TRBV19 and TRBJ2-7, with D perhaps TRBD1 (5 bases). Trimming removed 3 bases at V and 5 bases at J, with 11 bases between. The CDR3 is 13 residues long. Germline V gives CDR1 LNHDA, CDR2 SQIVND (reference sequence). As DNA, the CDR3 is TGTGCCAGTAGTATGCAGGGCGGCAACGAGCAGTACTTC. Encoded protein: CASSMQGGNEQYF.

The CDR3 is CASSYDSSPLKREYF. CDR3 in DNA: TGTGCCAGCAGTTACGATTCTAGTCCCCTGAAGAGGGAGTACTTC. V is TRBV6-5 and J is TRBJ2-5, with a weak D call TRBD2 (5 bases). The CDR3 is made up of 15 amino acids. Looked up from germline, CDR1 is MNHEY and CDR2 is SVGAGI. Trimming pared 2 bases from V and 12 bases from J, leaving 22 bases between.

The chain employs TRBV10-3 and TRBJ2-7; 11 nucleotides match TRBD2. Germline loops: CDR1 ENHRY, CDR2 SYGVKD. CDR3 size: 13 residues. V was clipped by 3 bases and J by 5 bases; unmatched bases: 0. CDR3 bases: TGTGCCATCAGTGAACTAGCGGGAGACGAGCAGTACTTC. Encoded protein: CAISELAGDEQYF.

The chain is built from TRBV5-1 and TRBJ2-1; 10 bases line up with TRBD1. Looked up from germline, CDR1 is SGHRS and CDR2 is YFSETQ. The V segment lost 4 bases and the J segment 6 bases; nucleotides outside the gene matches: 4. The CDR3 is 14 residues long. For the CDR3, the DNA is TGCGCCAGCAGCCAAGACAGGGGGCTCAATGAGCAGTTCTTC. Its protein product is CASSQDRGLNEQFF.

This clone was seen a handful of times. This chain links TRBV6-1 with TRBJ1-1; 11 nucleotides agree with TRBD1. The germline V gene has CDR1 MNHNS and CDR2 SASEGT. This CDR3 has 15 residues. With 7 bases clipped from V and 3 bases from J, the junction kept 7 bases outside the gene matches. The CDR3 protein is CASKTGTGGYTEAFF. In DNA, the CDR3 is TGTGCCAGCAAAACCGGGACAGGGGGATACACTGAAGCTTTCTTT.

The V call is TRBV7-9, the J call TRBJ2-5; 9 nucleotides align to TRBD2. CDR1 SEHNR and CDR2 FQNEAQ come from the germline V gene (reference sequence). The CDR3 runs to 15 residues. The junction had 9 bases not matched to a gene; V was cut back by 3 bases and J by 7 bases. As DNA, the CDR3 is TGTGCCAGCAGCTTCGCTAGCGGGGCGGGAGGGACCCAGTACTTC. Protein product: CASSFASGAGGTQYF.